The source of this T cell receptor beta chain is a study of T cell changes during pregnancy in multiple sclerosis. CDR1 and CDR2 (germline): SNHLY, FYNNEI. The CDR3 loop spans 14 amino acids. The V gene end was trimmed by 5 bases and the J gene end by 7 bases; junction bases not matched to a gene: 10. Here immunoSEQ multiplex PCR was the method, and the copy in TCRdb shows in-frame clones only, minus some. The data contain some 64,000 clones, just under 90% of them singletons. The starting material was peripheral blood, obtained in the first trimester of pregnancy. The receptor was isolated from a female donor in good health, enrolled as a control in a pregnancy study. This chain connects TRBV2 to TRBJ1-2; 7 bases are a match to TRBD1. The CDR3 reads CASSLHTGAGGYTF. The CDR3 DNA is TGTGCCAGCAGTCTACATACAGGGGCTGGTGGCTACACCTTC.